These 6 T cell receptor beta chains came from one sample sequenced in a study of TIL therapy for anti-PD-1-resistant metastatic lung cancer. Regarding time point: pre-treatment sample, taken before nivolumab and TIL therapy. Tumor tissue came from excised metastases, mostly pleural nodules or supraclavicular lymph nodes. Sequencing used immunoSEQ v3. The table came from immunoSEQ multiplex PCR; TCRdb's copy has only in-frame clones and leaves some out. The data hold some 26,000 clones, with roughly two thirds observed a single time. Sequencing used tumor tissue, obtained at baseline. These receptors originate from a woman aged 25 to 80 with non-small cell lung cancer.

The rearrangement joins TRBV27 to TRBJ2-1, with TRBD1 matching over 9 bases. The CDR3 loop spans 20 amino acids. Germline CDR1 reads MNHEY; CDR2 reads SMNVEV (reference sequence). V lost 0 bases to trimming and J lost 2 bases; unmatched junction nucleotides: 14. DNA of the CDR3: TGTGCCAGCAGTTTATCGCCCCAATACAGGGGGCCCTTGACCTACAATGAGCAGTTCTTC. Protein product: CASSLSPQYRGPLTYNEQFF.

V gene TRBV5-1 combines with J gene TRBJ1-2; possible D gene TRBD1, 5 bases. There are 17 residues in the CDR3. The V end lost 4 bases, the J end lost 2 bases, and 21 bases lay between the germline ends. CDR1 and CDR2 from the germline V gene are SGHRS and YFSETQ. In DNA, the CDR3 is TGCGCCAGCAGCCCCAGGGAAGCCCAGATCAAAAACTATGGCTACACCTTC. It translates to CASSPREAQIKNYGYTF. Full variable domain (remainder filled in from reference TRBV5-1 and TRBJ1-2): KAGVTQTPRYLIKTRGQQVTLSCSPISGHRSVSWYQQTPGQGLQFLFEYFSETQRNKGNFPGRFSGRQFSNSRSEMNVSTLELGDSALYLCASSPREAQIKNYGYTFGSGTRLTVV.

The chain recombines TRBV4-2 with TRBJ2-7, with D perhaps TRBD2 (6 bases). Trimming removed 5 bases from V and 4 bases from J, with 12 bases in between. The CDR3 length is 13 residues. Germline V gives CDR1 LGHNA, CDR2 YNFKEQ. Here the CDR3 reads CASSSSRGYEQYF. The CDR3 region has the DNA TGTGCCAGCAGCTCCTCTCGGGGGTACGAGCAGTACTTC.

V is TRBV23-1 and J is TRBJ2-5, with D unclear. TRBV23-1 is noted as an ORF with a role that remains uncertain. With 6 bases removed from V and 3 bases from J, the gap between germline ends came to 11 bases. The CDR3 contains 13 residues. CDR3 sequence reads: CASRGRLKETQYF. CDR3 DNA sequence: TGCGCCAGCAGAGGACGCCTTAAAGAGACCCAGTACTTC.

The chain combines TRBV19 with TRBJ2-5; no clear D. Trimming took 5 bases from V and 4 from J, leaving 11 bases between them. Germline CDR1 and CDR2: LNHDA and SQIVND (reference sequence). This CDR3 contains 13 residues. As DNA, the CDR3 is TGTGCCAGTAGTTTCCCGGCCGGAGAGACCCAGTACTTC. Encoded protein: CASSFPAGETQYF.

The rearrangement uses TRBV18 and TRBJ1-2; unclear D gene. This CDR3 is 14 amino acids long. Trimming removed 1 base from V and 3 bases from J, with 9 bases in between. The germline V gene has CDR1 KGHSH and CDR2 LQKENI. The CDR3 DNA is TGTGCCAGCTCACCACTCGAGCGGGACTATGGCTACACCTTC. The encoded protein is CASSPLERDYGYTF.